Described below is a single TCR beta chain sequence and its context. Its antigen is currently not known. Qualities for individual bases were not recorded, and no much larger clone is one base off. The CDR3, cysteine through phenylalanine, is 14 amino acids long. Only CDR3 DNA remains: 42 bases, in frame from the first base. CDR1 MDHEN and CDR2 SYDVKM were looked up in the germline V gene. V was cut back by 2 bases and J by 1 base, leaving a gap of 8 bases between them. In total, 630 or so healthy bone marrow donors made up the cohort. At the time of sampling, all cohort members were nominally healthy, though unrecorded immune exposures were likely present. The donor was CMV seropositive and was included in the group of approximately 300 seropositive cohort members. A peripheral blood sample was collected from each donor, and TCR beta sequencing was performed on peripheral blood mononuclear cells. The Qiagen DNeasy Blood Extraction Kit was used to extract genomic DNA from the blood cell samples.

The data stem from a study of cytomegalovirus exposure and HLA in healthy donors (dated by TCRdb to the late 2010s). Background on the whole study: An earlier analysis of some 620 of the donors reported approximately 280 Gb of sequence data and approximately 120 million unique TCR beta sequences obtained from around 180 million T cells. An early release that covered 500 to 800 HLA-typed donors contained around 330 gigabases of sequencing data and about 84 million unique TCR sequences. Of the roughly 390 genotyped donors, around 81% fell in the genetic ancestry cluster associated with self-reported Caucasian donors. The aim of the study was to test whether cataloging public T cell receptors could identify signatures of past pathogen exposure. The study profiled the T cell repertoires of 666 subjects by immunosequencing and related them to cytomegalovirus serostatus. In addition to the first cohort of around 670 subjects, a separate validation cohort of approximately 120 different subjects was used. To predict cytomegalovirus infection status, the study brought together high-throughput TCR immunosequencing, statistical association of individual TCRs with disease status, and machine learning. A later analysis re-analyzed previously published TCR beta repertoires from several hundred donors and added high-resolution HLA genotyping to study TCR occurrence patterns. Rather than drawing on any new phenotypic data, the later analysis identified candidate immune exposures from TCR beta sequences and the way those sequences occurred across donors. In an earlier analysis of 550 to 700 of the donors, high-throughput TCR beta sequencing was used to judge whether each TCR beta V gene segment behaved as functional or pseudogenic. Alongside the repertoire data, information on donor age, sex, ethnicity and CMV serostatus was compiled. In a later genetic analysis, genome-wide SNP genotypes for about three fifths of the roughly 670 donors were used, and that subset was treated as a discovery cohort. Every repertoire in the discovery cohort had been generated on one and the same sequencing platform. Both class I and class II loci were covered by HLA typing, at four-digit resolution. The number of donors typed differed by locus, with about 629-630 for A, B, C, DRB1 and DQB1, 522 for DQA1, under 610 for DPA1, and around 430 for DPB1. A few DR-DQ haplotypes were treated as single units for association and clustering because of strong linkage in the cohort. On average, 235,054 unique TCR beta nucleotide sequences were sequenced per donor among more than 350 genotyped donors of the cohort, with roughly 19% of those sequences being non-productive.

The method behind the library was the immunoSEQ multiplex PCR assay. A mixture of 60 forward primers for TCR Vbeta segments and 13 reverse primers for TCR Jbeta segments was used in the multiplex PCR. The CDR3 region of rearranged TCR beta genes was amplified from genomic DNA with a multiplex PCR assay. On the Illumina HiSeq System, the amplified TCR beta libraries were sequenced as 87-base-pair reads. Processing in the source paper ran as follows. A later analysis counted tens of millions of unique TCR beta chains across the 550 to 750 repertoires, and 10 million to 12 million of these chains were shared by at least two donors. To remove PCR and sequencing errors, raw reads were error-corrected and collapsed into unique sequences using a nearest-neighbor algorithm that merged closely related sequences. V, D and J gene segments were assigned by aligning CDR3 sequences to IMGT reference sequences. For a sequence to be retained, a match of at least six nucleotides to both a V gene segment and a J gene segment was required. Rearrangements were called productive when the CDR3 lacked stop codons and stayed in frame with V and J; all others were non-productive. CDR3 was defined according to IMGT convention as the region running from the second conserved V-encoded cysteine to the conserved J-encoded phenylalanine. The earlier analysis of 450 to 750 of the donors excluded any sequence lacking an unambiguous match to a single V gene segment. In an earlier analysis of about 590 of the donors, a V segment was called functional when productive rearrangements were above 56.7%, and segregating when the standard deviation between donors exceeded 5%. A statistical classification framework was developed to diagnose cytomegalovirus status using the catalog of TCR beta chain sequences. In a later analysis, V and J genes were assigned by comparing TCR nucleotide sequences against IMGT/GENE-DB human TR gene sequences. Using the TCRdist pipeline, a later analysis assigned CDR3 sequences along with most-parsimonious VDJ recombination scenarios. In a later analysis, each TCR beta chain was defined by its CDR3 amino acid sequence together with its V-gene family, and reads without a unique V-gene family were excluded. A later analysis removed several hundred highly shared, low-generation-probability nucleotide sequences to deal with suspected cross-contamination and a sequencing artifact. In a later analysis, a clonal expansion index was calculated for each public chain from normalized within-repertoire ranks of inferred template counts. Generation probabilities in a later analysis came from a VDJ recombination model fitted to out-of-frame rearrangements, and those results were checked against IGoR. In a later analysis, TCR-TCR, TCR-HLA and TCR-CMV co-occurrence was scored with hypergeometric tests, and a repertoire-size bias correction was applied to TCR pairs. In a later analysis, false discovery rates were estimated by permuting HLA or CMV assignments 20 times. In a later analysis, co-occurring TCRs were grouped using DBSCAN, with TCRdist sequence similarity added in when clustering inside HLA-allele-positive subsets. Repertoires with fewer than 30,000 or more than 120,000 public chains, plus five repertoires with anomalous nucleotide sharing, were excluded from co-occurrence clustering. Not all clones reach the TCRdb copy of this immuneACCESS table, which keeps in-frame sequences only. Checked studies attribute under half of the gap to unresolved V genes and leave the rest unexplained. Clone size and V and J calls were adopted from that table, with D and trimming inferred from the DNA. A total of over 100,000 clones appear in this sample, roughly four fifths of them only once. The ten largest clones capture roughly 22% of the sample.

Study-wide conclusions, independent of this receptor: According to a later analysis, TCR association rates differed among HLA loci, with DRB1 alleles showing the most associated TCRs and HLA-C alleles showing the fewest. The 87-base-pair reads could not distinguish some IMGT-functional V segments, including TRBV6-2 and TRBV6-3, so those segments were excluded. In vitro tests confirmed that a few of the cytomegalovirus-associated TCR beta chains recognize cytomegalovirus antigens. Because counts were too low, about 18 rarely observed V segments, including chromosome 9 orphons, were excluded from the earlier analysis of under 650 of the donors. While some public TCRs were present in many individuals, most TCR sequences turned up only very rarely across donors. A later analysis found that most CMV-associated TCR beta chains appeared HLA-restricted, with HLA associations seemingly driven largely by CMV exposure. When HLA alleles, especially DR and DQ, strongly co-occurred, attributing TCR associations to individual alleles was difficult. Sequencing depth was assumed to be roughly uniform across donors in the presence/absence analyses, though that assumption may not hold. The classifier was reported to diagnose cytomegalovirus status with high specificity and sensitivity in both the original cohort and the validation cohort. In a later analysis, about 17,000 TCR beta sequences were associated with specific HLA alleles at a false discovery rate of 0.05. Compared with equally common non-associated chains, HLA-associated TCR beta chains in a later analysis were more clonally expanded and had lower generation probabilities. A later genetic analysis associated a missense DCLRE1C variant with V-gene and J-gene trimming of TCR beta chains, and an independent cohort replicated the association. Linkage disequilibrium might explain the correlated functional status among segregating V segments, but an unknown experimental factor could not be excluded. It was suggested by the authors that the approach could potentially be generalized to other disease states and immunological phenotypes. A further reported finding was that TCR beta sequences accurately predicted the HLA-A and HLA-B alleles for most subjects in the first cohort. A total of about 150 TCR beta chains were listed by the study as associated with cytomegalovirus. Because HLA typing was unavailable for some donors at each locus, only the typed subset was used in association tests. In an earlier analysis of 587 of the donors, most TCR beta V segments were observed in productive rearrangements about 87% or about 30% of the time, broadly matching IMGT annotations. For the cohort, immune exposure information was limited to CMV serostatus. Only TCR beta chains were sequenced in this cohort, and the absence of alpha or paired-chain data limited detectable features. A group of highly shared sequence variants was considered likely to be a technical artifact of the sequencing pipeline. A later analysis reported that several top co-occurrence clusters appeared linked to parvovirus B19, influenza, CMV and Epstein-Barr virus. According to a later genetic analysis, donors in an Asian-associated ancestry cluster had fewer N-insertions in productive TCRs than the approximately 630-donor mean.

This TCR was sampled from a man aged 25 to 40 in good health and CMV-seropositive. The chain links TRBV28 with TRBJ1-2; the D gene is perhaps TRBD1, from 6 matching bases. Material for sequencing was PBMCs. The CDR3 has the sequence CASSLQGLNYGYTF. DNA sequence: TGTGCCAGCAGTTTACAGGGGCTTAACTATGGCTACACCTTC.